This T cell receptor beta chain was recorded in a study of spatial heterogeneity in lung cancer. Looking at the study overall: Alpha-chain detections were consistently fewer than beta-chain detections among the sequences. Findings of the study overall: More often at tumor resection than at routine follow-up, ubiquitous expanded tumor TCRs were detected in the blood.

TCRdb re-derived calls from the 5' RACE reads in MiXCR, one entry per CDR3 protein. The sample holds approximately 40,000 distinct CDR3 sequences; approximately 7% are singletons and the top ten take roughly two fifths. This clonotype was observed many times. Its antigen is not known. Specified time point: sample taken at primary tumor resection. No cells were sorted before sequencing. The whole RNA sequenced was extracted from tumor, nontumor lung or frozen PBMC. V was cut by 6 bases and J by 1 base, with 10 bases left in between. This CDR3 region has 15 residues. Sequencing was performed on PBMCs, taken at surgery. The receptor was isolated from a female donor with early-stage non-small cell lung cancer. V is TRBV12-3 or TRBV12-4 and J is TRBJ2-6, with D maybe TRBD1 (5 bases). The CDR3 spells CASSSRQSGANVLTF. As DNA, the CDR3 is TGTGCCAGCAGCTCTAGACAGTCTGGGGCCAACGTCCTGACTTTC.